This record covers a single T cell receptor (beta chain). Germline CDR1 reads SGHRS; CDR2 reads YFSETQ. CDR3 size: 12 residues. The germline V and J ends were trimmed by 4 bases and 7 bases, with 9 bases remaining between them. Unique molecular identifiers tagged the TCRbeta library. TCRdb reanalysed the PCR reads using MiXCR and keeps one entry per CDR3 protein. The sample yields about 600,000 distinct CDR3 sequences, approximately 10% seen once. The data derive from a study of T-cell reconstitution after alpha-beta-depleted transplantation in children. The chain employs TRBV5-1 and TRBJ2-1; D uncertain. The receptor was isolated from a human donor who donated a stem cell graft to a child with acute myeloid leukemia. The sample consisted of PBMCs from the stem cell graft donor, taken from the stem cell graft. The CDR3: CASSIQKNEQFF. DNA for the CDR3: TGCGCCAGCAGCATCCAAAAAAATGAGCAGTTCTTC.